The present entry profiles one TCR beta chain with its context. Its antigen is unknown. Per-nucleotide qualities are absent, and no much larger clonotype sits a single base away. The CDR3 runs 14 residues from the cysteine to the phenylalanine. Only CDR3 DNA is held: 42 bases, read in frame from base 1. V is shortened by 5 bases, J by 5 bases, and the region joining them spans 13 bases. The CDR1 and CDR2 encoded by the germline V gene are SGHNT and YENEEA. The data belong to a study of blood T cell repertoires in COVID-19 (dated by TCRdb to between 2020 and 2021). Context from the whole study: The collaborator samples originated in the United States, Italy and Spain and spanned the acute and convalescent phases of COVID-19. The material from the prospective study consisted of cDNA or gDNA derived from T cells, B-cell-depleted T cells, or PBMCs. Deeply sampled blood TCRbeta repertoires from subjects exposed to, actively infected with, or recovered from COVID-19 were included in the dataset. A freely available public database, intended as a resource for researchers studying the immune response to SARS-CoV-2, is where the repertoires were released. The samples were drawn from two sources: the first 160 participants of the ongoing ImmuneRACE study, and 1,000 to 1,500 subjects contributed by 6 global collaborators. The sample metadata nearly always contained a de-identified subject ID, COVID-19 status, age in years and sex. HLA class I and class II types, where available, came from metadata supplied by the sample provider rather than from assay-based typing.

Whole blood was collected in K2EDTA tubes by collaborating institutions according to the institutions' own protocols. Collaborator samples were shipped for TCRbeta analysis as frozen whole blood, isolated PBMCs, or DNA extracted from either sample type. TCRbeta CDR3 regions were amplified from genomic DNA by means of the immunoSEQ Assay, a bias-controlled multiplex PCR. As for the authors' bioinformatics: The number of nucleated cells in each sample was estimated by amplification of reference gene primers within the assay. To quantify the absolute abundance of each unique TCRbeta CDR3 rearrangement, sequence reads were collapsed and filtered. Productive Simpson clonality was computed per sample as the square root of Simpson's diversity index over productive rearrangements. In its TCRdb copy, this immuneACCESS table keeps in-frame sequences only and misses some clones. Where compared with another copy, unresolved V genes explain less than half of these, and the others have no known cause. The DNA gave D and trimming, while V, J and clone size come from that table. This sample lists under 400,000 clones; nearly 90% were detected once. The leading ten clones occupy 6.5% of the sample.

General conclusions and limits of the study: The amount of clinical and demographic metadata varied by source and participant and was provided uncurated.

The sequence joins TRBV11-3 to TRBJ2-1; the best D guess is TRBD1, with 6 bases matching. The sequenced sample consisted of peripheral blood. This clonotype originated in a man aged 18 to 30 with active or convalescent COVID-19. The nucleotide sequence is TGTGCCAGCAGCCTGCCGGGACATAACAATGAGCAGTTCTTC. Its coded protein is CASSLPGHNNEQFF.